The T cell receptor beta chain described here comes from a study of blood T cell repertoires in COVID-19. The overall study: Sources were T cells, B-cell-depleted T cells, or PBMCs; the material itself was cDNA or gDNA.

Trimming stripped 0 bases from V and 2 bases from J, with 11 bases between. Germline V gene sequence: CDR1 MGHRA, CDR2 YSYEKL. The CDR3 consists of 15 residues. Original processing methods: How many nucleated cells were present was estimated from reference gene primer amplification. Sequencing was performed with immunoSEQ multiplex PCR; in TCRdb, only in-frame clones are kept and a portion is missing. D and trimming come from the DNA, and the V and J calls and clone size come from that table. The sample holds 70,000 to 95,000 clones, more than 85% seen once. This TCR was sampled from a man between 65 and 79 years old with active or convalescent COVID-19. The V and J genes are TRBV4-1 and TRBJ2-7; D is perhaps TRBD2 (5 bases). The specimen sequenced was peripheral blood. This CDR3 is CASSQEDGVAYEQYF. The CDR3 DNA reads as TGCGCCAGCAGCCAAGAAGACGGGGTGGCCTACGAGCAGTACTTC.